The sequence of this T cell receptor beta chain was determined in a study of blood T cell repertoires in COVID-19 (TCRdb year 2020). Background on the whole study: Samples covering the acute and convalescent phases of COVID-19 were provided by collaborators in the United States, Italy and Spain. The dataset comprised deeply sampled blood TCRbeta repertoires from subjects exposed to, actively infected with, or recovered from COVID-19. The samples were drawn from the first 160 participants of the ongoing ImmuneRACE study and from 950 to 1,500 subjects provided by 6 global collaborators. A de-identified subject ID, COVID-19 status, age in years and sex were almost always included in the sample metadata. Where available, HLA class I and class II types were obtained from metadata supplied by the sample provider rather than from assay-based typing. The repertoires were made available in a free public database intended to serve as a resource for research on the immune response to SARS-CoV-2. The material from the prospective study consisted of cDNA or gDNA derived from T cells, B-cell-depleted T cells, or PBMCs.

Note on this clone: What antigen it recognizes has not been identified. No quality values exist for individual bases; no much larger clone is one base distant.

What the authors observed across the whole study: The amount of clinical and demographic metadata varied by source and participant and was provided uncurated.

V drops 0 bases and J drops 4 bases, leaving 17 bases in between. The CDR3 sequence holds 17 residues, the cysteine and phenylalanine included. Kept here is only the CDR3 DNA, which spans 51 bases and is read in frame from base 1. The germline V gene sets CDR1 to SGHDT and CDR2 to YYEEEE. The immunoSEQ Assay, a bias-controlled multiplex PCR, was used to amplify TCRbeta CDR3 regions from genomic DNA. The study's own analysis went as follows. The number of nucleated cells in each sample was estimated from the amplification of reference gene primers within the assay. To quantify the absolute abundance of each unique TCRbeta CDR3 rearrangement, sequence reads were collapsed and filtered. For each sample, productive Simpson clonality was calculated as the square root of Simpson's diversity index over productive rearrangements. As stored in TCRdb, this immuneACCESS dataset retains in-frame rearrangements with V and J assigned. A fraction of the clones does not appear; measured against another copy, unresolved V genes explain less than half of the discrepancy, and the remainder lacks a known reason. For V, J and clone size, that table is used; D and trimming come from the DNA. Here the sample has more than 80,000 clones; about 79% occur a single time. The top ten hold 6.2% of the sample.

At one collaborating source in Seattle, patients were enrolled during active infection and were followed longitudinally through the course of disease. The collaborating institutions used their own protocols to collect whole blood in K2EDTA tubes. Collaborator samples were shipped for TCRbeta analysis as frozen whole blood, isolated PBMCs, or DNA extracted from either sample type. The sequenced sample consisted of peripheral blood. The V gene is TRBV5-6 and the J gene is TRBJ1-3, and TRBD1 may be the D gene, going by 6 matching bases. This TCR came from an older man with COVID-19, enrolled during active disease. The CDR3 corresponds to CASSLALWDIDGNTIYF. The sequence in DNA is TGTGCCAGCAGCTTGGCACTATGGGACATCGACGGAAACACCATATATTTT. Beyond the CDR3, the reference TRBV5-6 and TRBJ1-3 genes provide the residues; the full variable domain reads: DAGVTQSPTHLIKTRGQQVTLRCSPKSGHDTVSWYQQALGQGPQFIFQYYEEEERQRGNFPDRFSGHQFPNYSSELNVNALLLGDSALYLCASSLALWDIDGNTIYFGEGSWLTVV.